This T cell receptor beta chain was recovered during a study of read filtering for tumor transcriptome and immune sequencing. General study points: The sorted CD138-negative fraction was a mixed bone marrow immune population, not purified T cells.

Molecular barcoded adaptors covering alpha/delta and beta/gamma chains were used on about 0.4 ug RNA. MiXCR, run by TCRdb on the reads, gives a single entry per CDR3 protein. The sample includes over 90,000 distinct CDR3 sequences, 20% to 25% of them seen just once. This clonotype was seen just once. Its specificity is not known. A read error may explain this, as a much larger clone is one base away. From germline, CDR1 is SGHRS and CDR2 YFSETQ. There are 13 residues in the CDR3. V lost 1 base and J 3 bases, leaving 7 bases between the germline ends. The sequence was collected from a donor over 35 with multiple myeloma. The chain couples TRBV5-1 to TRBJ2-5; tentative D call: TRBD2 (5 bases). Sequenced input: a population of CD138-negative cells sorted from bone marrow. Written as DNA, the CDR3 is TGCGCCAGCAGCTTGTCTAGCAAAGAGACCCAGTACTTC. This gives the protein CASSLSSKETQYF.